The text below deals with one T cell receptor beta chain. Its target antigen remains unknown. The record has no base qualities; no much larger clone is one base away. These data originate in a study of blood T cell repertoires in COVID-19 (dated by TCRdb to the early 2020s). Concerning the study at large: Collaborator samples came from the United States, Italy and Spain and covered acute and convalescent phases of COVID-19. The repertoires were made available in a free public database intended to serve as a resource for research on the immune response to SARS-CoV-2. Where HLA class I and class II types were available, the types were taken from metadata supplied by the sample provider, not from assay-based typing. Nearly every sample came with metadata listing a de-identified subject ID, COVID-19 status, age in years and sex. The material from the prospective study consisted of cDNA or gDNA derived from T cells, B-cell-depleted T cells, or PBMCs. Samples came from the ongoing ImmuneRACE study (first 160 participants) plus 1,254 subjects from 6 global collaborators. Deeply sampled blood TCRbeta repertoires from subjects exposed to, actively infected with, or recovered from COVID-19 were included in the dataset.

Broader findings and caveats from the paper: The amount of clinical and demographic metadata varied by source and participant and was provided uncurated.

The immunoSEQ Assay, a bias-controlled multiplex PCR, was used to amplify TCRbeta CDR3 regions from genomic DNA. Turning to the authors' computational methods: Nucleated cell counts per sample were estimated from amplification of reference gene primers within the assay. To quantify the absolute abundance of each unique TCRbeta CDR3 rearrangement, sequence reads were collapsed and filtered. For each sample, productive Simpson clonality was calculated as the square root of Simpson's diversity index across productive rearrangements. TCRdb holds this immuneACCESS table with in-frame rearrangements only. Some clones are missing; in checked studies, unresolved V genes explain under half, and the rest has no known cause. From that table come the V and J calls and clone size; the DNA was used to work out D and trimming. The sample table contains some 47,000 clones; only one count was recorded for 70% to 90% of them. The top ten hold 2.5% to 3% of the sample.

Each collaborating institution followed its own protocols to collect whole blood in K2EDTA tubes. For TCRbeta analysis, collaborators shipped samples as frozen whole blood, isolated PBMCs, or DNA extracted from either of those sample types. V and J are truncated by 6 bases and 1 base respectively, leaving an intervening sequence of 10 bases. Its CDR3 holds 14 amino acids, cysteine through phenylalanine. Only the CDR3 portion is preserved as DNA: 42 bases, with reading frame beginning at the first base. Via the germline V gene, CDR1 is MNHEY and CDR2 SVGAGI. The receptor was derived from a woman older than 75 with acute or convalescent COVID-19. The receptor chain draws on TRBV6-5 and TRBJ1-5, with a tentative D gene TRBD1 over 5 matching bases. Material for sequencing was peripheral blood. The encoded CDR3 is CASSRQRSNQPQHF. The base sequence is TGTGCCAGCAGCCGACAGAGGAGCAATCAGCCCCAGCATTTT.